This T cell receptor beta chain was captured by sequencing in a study of cytomegalovirus exposure and HLA in healthy donors. Turning to the study itself: The same platform used for the approximately 700 first-cohort repertoires was also used for the 95 to 150 validation repertoires, as a later analysis reported.

Measured with immunoSEQ multiplex PCR; TCRdb has only the in-frame clones, and not every one. The table lists 100,000 to 150,000 clones, nearly 90% of them singletons, with roughly 1.2% in the top ten. This CDR3 comprises 14 residues. The V gene end was trimmed by 6 bases and the J gene end by 5 bases; junction bases not matched to a gene: 6. From germline, CDR1 is MNHEY and CDR2 SVGAGI. Overall study results and limits: The tendency of first-cohort TCR clusters to co-occur in the 95 to 150 validation repertoires was the finding of a later analysis. Cytomegalovirus association was assigned to 150 to 200 TCR beta chains.

About this clone itself: Its antigen remains unknown.

The specimen sequenced was PBMCs. The chain uses TRBV6-5 and TRBJ2-5; TRBD2 matches at 10 bases. This TCR was recovered from a woman in her late teens or twenties in good health and CMV-seronegative. DNA for the CDR3: TGTGCCAGCAGCCCAGCGGGGGGGGTGGAGACCCAGTACTTC. The encoded protein is CASSPAGGVETQYF.